Presented here are 20 T cell receptor beta chains from one specimen sequenced in a study of T cell changes during pregnancy in multiple sclerosis. Generated by immunoSEQ multiplex PCR, the TCRdb table keeps only in-frame clones and is missing some. The data show 84,000 or so clones, roughly 93% seen once. The sample here was peripheral blood, taken in the third trimester of pregnancy. These receptors were taken from a female donor with multiple sclerosis, enrolled in a pregnancy study.

This clone appeared a few times. This chain joins TRBV9 and TRBJ1-1; 7 bases match TRBD1. The CDR3 is made up of 15 amino acids. The trim removed 3 bases at V and 4 bases at J, leaving 9 bases unmatched. Germline assignment: CDR1 SGDLS and CDR2 YYNGEE. Here the CDR3 reads CASSGKGGVGTEAFF. In nucleotides, the CDR3 is TGTGCCAGCAGCGGAAAAGGGGGCGTTGGCACTGAAGCTTTCTTT.

The chain links TRBV7-9 to TRBJ2-5, with 7 bases aligning to TRBD1. The CDR3 has 15 residues. The J segment lost 1 base and the V segment lost 1 base, leaving 3 bases of the junction unmatched. Germline V gene data show CDR1 as SEHNR and CDR2 as FQNEAQ (reference sequence). The CDR3 nucleotides are TGTGCCAGCAGCTTAGGTACAGGGGTCCAAGAGACCCAGTACTTC. Its protein is CASSLGTGVQETQYF.

The chain links TRBV5-6 to TRBJ2-1; D unclear. Per germline, CDR1 SGHDT and CDR2 YYEEEE. This CDR3 comprises 16 residues. Trimming cost V 1 base and J 4 bases, with 15 bases left between them. CDR3 nucleotide sequence: TGTGCCAGCAGCTTGCAACCGGGTGGTAGATACAATGAGCAGTTCTTC. Amino acid sequence: CASSLQPGGRYNEQFF.

This clone was counted a single time. This chain uses TRBV6-6 with TRBJ2-1, with 7 bases that match TRBD2. Germline V gene data show CDR1 as MNHNY and CDR2 as SVGAGI (reference sequence). Trimming removed 4 bases from V and 6 bases from J; junction bases left unmatched: 6. The length of the CDR3 is 14 residues. The CDR3 reads CASSSSSGFNEQFF. CDR3 coding DNA: TGTGCCAGCAGTTCTTCTAGCGGCTTCAATGAGCAGTTCTTC.

This chain joins TRBV9 and TRBJ2-1; 7 bases agree with TRBD2. With 0 bases clipped from V and 10 bases from J, the junction kept 4 bases outside the gene matches. Germline V gene data show CDR1 as SGDLS and CDR2 as YYNGEE. The CDR3 sequence is 13 residues long. The CDR3, as DNA: TGTGCCAGCAGCGTAGAGGTTAGCGGGGAGCAGTTCTTC. It is translated as CASSVEVSGEQFF.

The rearrangement links TRBV5-6 to TRBJ1-4; 9 bases match TRBD1. V gave up 4 bases and J gave up 6 bases; unmatched junction bases: 4. From germline, CDR1 is SGHDT and CDR2 YYEEEE. The CDR3 is 14 amino acids. As DNA, the CDR3 is TGTGCCAGCAGCCCCGGGACAGGGTATGAAAAACTGTTTTTT. Its protein is CASSPGTGYEKLFF. The full variable domain, in which reference TRBV5-6 and TRBJ1-4 provide the parts outside the CDR3, is DAGVTQSPTHLIKTRGQQVTLRCSPKSGHDTVSWYQQALGQGPQFIFQYYEEEERQRGNFPDRFSGHQFPNYSSELNVNALLLGDSALYLCASSPGTGYEKLFFGSGTQLSVL.

The rearrangement links TRBV7-3 to TRBJ2-7; 8 bases match TRBD2. This CDR3 region has 10 residues. The V segment lost 7 bases and the J segment 12 bases; nucleotides outside the gene matches: 5. Germline CDR1 reads SGHTA; CDR2 reads FQGTGA. The CDR3 region has the DNA TGTGCCAGCACCCCTCGGGAGGGGTACTTC. Protein sequence: CASTPREGYF.

The chain carries TRBV9 and TRBJ2-5, with TRBD2 matching 10 bases. From germline, CDR1 is SGDLS and CDR2 YYNGEE. Trimming cost V 0 bases and J 3 bases; bases outside gene matches: 2. The CDR3 sequence is 15 residues long. The CDR3 loop is CASSVGSGGKETQYF. CDR3 DNA: TGTGCCAGCAGCGTAGGTAGCGGGGGGAAAGAGACCCAGTACTTC.

The chain employs TRBV4-1 and TRBJ2-2; D may be TRBD1 (7 bases). The V and J ends lost 0 bases and 2 bases respectively, with 19 bases between them. CDR1 MGHRA and CDR2 YSYEKL come from the germline V gene. This CDR3 region has 19 residues. DNA for the CDR3: TGCGCCAGCAGCCAAGATCGGGGGACCTACAGGGGTAACACCGGGGAGCTGTTTTTT. Amino acids: CASSQDRGTYRGNTGELFF.

J is TRBJ1-2 and V is TRBV27, with D possibly matching TRBD1 (6 bases). This CDR3 has 13 residues. V was clipped by 8 bases and J by 4 bases, with 14 bases between them. Germline V gives CDR1 MNHEY, CDR2 SMNVEV (reference sequence). CDR3 sequence reads: CASGNDRSYGYTF. Here the CDR3 DNA reads TGTGCCAGCGGCAACGACAGGAGCTATGGCTACACCTTC.

The chain uses TRBV21-1 and TRBJ1-5. TRBV21-1 is flagged as a pseudogene. The CDR3 contains 15 residues. In DNA form, the CDR3 reads TGTGCCAGCAGCAAAGCGCGGCAGAGCAATCAGCCCCAGCATTTT. Amino acid sequence: CASSKARQSNQPQHF.

The chain uses TRBV27 and TRBJ2-7; a possible D gene is TRBD1 (6 bases). CDR3 length: 14 amino acids. Germline-derived CDR1 and CDR2 are MNHEY and SMNVEV (reference sequence). V lost 5 bases and J lost 3, with 14 bases in between. The CDR3 DNA reads TGTGCCAGCAGTCTCCGGGACACTAGCTACGAGCAGTACTTC. It encodes CASSLRDTSYEQYF.

The chain recombines TRBV20-1 with TRBJ2-7, with D unclear. V lost 7 bases and J lost 7, with 14 bases in between. Looked up from germline, CDR1 is DFQATT and CDR2 is SNEGSKA (reference sequence). This CDR3 contains 11 residues. The CDR3 spells CSGLRLREQYF. CDR3 DNA: TGCAGTGGTTTGAGGTTGCGGGAGCAGTACTTC.

The V and J genes are TRBV7-2 and TRBJ1-2; D is possibly TRBD1 (6 bases). Per germline, CDR1 SGHTA and CDR2 FQGNSA. CDR3 length: 14 amino acids. The V gene lost 3 bases and the J gene lost 6 bases, with 14 bases spanning the gap. CDR3 sequence (DNA): TGTGCCAGCAGCTTTATTGCCCCAGGGGATGGCTACACCTTC. Its translation is CASSFIAPGDGYTF.

This sequence joins TRBV30 and TRBJ2-7; 10 bases line up with TRBD2. This CDR3 contains 18 residues. With 0 bases clipped from V and 2 bases from J, the junction kept 13 bases outside the gene matches. The germline gives CDR1 GTSNPN, CDR2 SVGIG (reference sequence). The CDR3 reads CAWSVSLRTSGTTYEQYF. Written as DNA, the CDR3 is TGTGCCTGGAGTGTAAGTCTACGGACTAGCGGCACCACCTACGAGCAGTACTTC.

DNA for the CDR3: TGTGCCAGCAGCCCGCCCTACAGGAGAAATGAGCAGTTCTTC. Amino acids: CASSPPYRRNEQFF. The chain is built from TRBV7-2 and TRBJ2-1; a possible D gene is TRBD1 (5 bases). CDR3 length equals 14 residues. Germline V gives CDR1 SGHTA, CDR2 FQGNSA. V shed 5 bases and J shed 7 bases, with 15 bases lying between them.

The chain employs TRBV2 and TRBJ2-7; a possible D gene is TRBD1 (6 bases). This CDR3 is 18 amino acids long. CDR1 is SNHLY and CDR2 is FYNNEI in the germline V gene. The V end lost 6 bases, the J end lost 3 bases, and 27 bases lay between the germline ends. The CDR3 reads CASSPTSRGRTDIYEQYF. The CDR3, as DNA: TGTGCCAGCAGCCCAACCTCCAGGGGCAGGACCGATATCTACGAGCAGTACTTC. The variable domain in full, completed from reference TRBV2 and TRBJ2-7, reads EPEVTQTPSHQVTQMGQEVILRCVPISNHLYFYWYRQILGQKVEFLVSFYNNEISEKSEIFDDQFSVERPDGSNFTLKIRSTKLEDSAMYFCASSPTSRGRTDIYEQYFGPGTRLTVT.

CDR3 coding DNA: TGTGCCAGCAGCAGGACTTCCGGGACAGGGGGAACTGAAGCTTTCTTT. The encoded protein is CASSRTSGTGGTEAFF. The J gene is TRBJ1-1, the V gene TRBV13, with TRBD1 matching over 11 bases. Trimming cost V 5 bases and J 5 bases; bases outside gene matches: 10. CDR3 length equals 16 residues. Germline CDR1 PRHDT, CDR2 FYEKMQ (reference sequence). Complete variable domain (other parts from reference TRBV13 and TRBJ1-1): AAGVIQSPRHLIKEKRETATLKCYPIPRHDTVYWYQQGPGQDPQFLISFYEKMQSDKGSIPDRFSAQQFSDYHSELNMSSLELGDSALYFCASSRTSGTGGTEAFFGQGTRLTVV.

V and J are TRBV25-1 and TRBJ1-1; D is possibly TRBD1 (5 bases). Germline CDR1 reads MGHDK; CDR2 reads SYGVNS. The CDR3 length is 15 residues. V was pared by 5 bases and J by 0 bases, with 13 bases between. The CDR3 sequence is CASSWQGGMNTEAFF. Here the CDR3 DNA reads TGTGCCAGCAGTTGGCAGGGAGGGATGAACACTGAAGCTTTCTTT.

V and J are TRBV5-6 and TRBJ2-2; D might be TRBD1 (5 bases). The CDR3 contains 16 residues. Germline loops: CDR1 SGHDT, CDR2 YYEEEE. With 0 bases removed from V and 4 bases from J, the gap between germline ends came to 13 bases. The DNA for the CDR3 is TGTGCCAGCAGCTTGGTAGGGGTCCTAATCACCGGGGAGCTGTTTTTT. Translating it yields CASSLVGVLITGELFF.